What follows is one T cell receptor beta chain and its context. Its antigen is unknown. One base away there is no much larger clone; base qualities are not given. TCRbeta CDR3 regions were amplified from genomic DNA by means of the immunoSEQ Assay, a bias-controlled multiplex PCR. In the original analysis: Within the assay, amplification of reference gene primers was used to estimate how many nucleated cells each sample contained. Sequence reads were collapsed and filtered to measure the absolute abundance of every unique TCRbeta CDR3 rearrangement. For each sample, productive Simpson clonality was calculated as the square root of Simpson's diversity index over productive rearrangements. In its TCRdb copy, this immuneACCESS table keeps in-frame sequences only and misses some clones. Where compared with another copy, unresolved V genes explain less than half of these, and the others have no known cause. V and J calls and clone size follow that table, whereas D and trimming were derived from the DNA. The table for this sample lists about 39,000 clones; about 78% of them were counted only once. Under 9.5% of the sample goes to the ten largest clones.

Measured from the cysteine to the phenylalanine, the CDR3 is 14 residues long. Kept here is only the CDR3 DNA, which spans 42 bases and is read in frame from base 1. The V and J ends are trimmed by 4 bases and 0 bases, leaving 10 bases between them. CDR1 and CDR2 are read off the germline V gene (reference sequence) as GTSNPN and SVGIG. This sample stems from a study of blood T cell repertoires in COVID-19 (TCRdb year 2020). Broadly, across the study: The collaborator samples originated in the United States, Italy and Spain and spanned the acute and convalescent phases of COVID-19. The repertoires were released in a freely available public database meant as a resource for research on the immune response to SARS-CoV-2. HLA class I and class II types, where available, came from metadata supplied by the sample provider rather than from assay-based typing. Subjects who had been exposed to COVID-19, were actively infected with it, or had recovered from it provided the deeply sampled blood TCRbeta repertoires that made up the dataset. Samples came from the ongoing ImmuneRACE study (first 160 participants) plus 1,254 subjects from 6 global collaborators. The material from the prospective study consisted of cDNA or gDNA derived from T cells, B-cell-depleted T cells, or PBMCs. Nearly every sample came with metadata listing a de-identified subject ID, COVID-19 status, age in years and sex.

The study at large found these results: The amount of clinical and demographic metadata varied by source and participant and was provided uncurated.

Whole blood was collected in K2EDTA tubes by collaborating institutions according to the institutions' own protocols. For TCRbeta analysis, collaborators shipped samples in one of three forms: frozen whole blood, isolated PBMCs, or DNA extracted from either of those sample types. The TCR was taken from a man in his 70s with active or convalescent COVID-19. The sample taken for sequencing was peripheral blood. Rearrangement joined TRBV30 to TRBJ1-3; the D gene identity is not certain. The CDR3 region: CAWNGVSSGNTIYF. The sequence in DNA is TGTGCCTGGAACGGGGTCAGCTCTGGAAACACCATATATTTT.